The 14 T cell receptor beta chains below were found in one sample sequenced in a study of blood T cell repertoires in COVID-19. Assay: immunoSEQ multiplex PCR; the TCRdb copy retains only in-frame clones and omits some. The sample contains over 120,000 clones, around 80% of which appear only once. The sequencing sample was made of PBMCs or T cells enriched from blood (not recorded which). The receptor source for this set is a woman in her forties or fifties who had recovered from COVID-19.

CDR3 DNA sequence: TGTGCCAGCAGCGGACAGGGAACGCTTATCTCCTACGAGCAGTACTTC. It yields the protein CASSGQGTLISYEQYF. The chain has TRBV7-2 and TRBJ2-7; 8 bases fit TRBD1. CDR3 size: 16 residues. V shed 5 bases, J shed 0 bases, and the junction held 9 bases outside the gene matches. Germline values: CDR1 SGHTA, CDR2 FQGNSA.

The chain carries TRBV3-1 (or the pseudogene TRBV3-2) and TRBJ1-1, with 9 bases identical to TRBD1. Trimming took 1 base from V and 6 from J; bases not matched to a gene: 12. Germline V CDR1 and CDR2: LGHDT, YNNKEL (reference sequence). This CDR3 has 17 residues. CDR3 sequence reads: CASSQVGQGRGGAEAFF. In nucleotides, the CDR3 is TGTGCCAGCAGCCAAGTTGGACAGGGGCGAGGTGGGGCTGAAGCTTTCTTT.

About this clone itself: Different DNA sequences within this sample yield the same CDR3. CDR3 protein: CASSDRGYEQYV. The CDR3 nucleotides are TGCGCCAGCAGCGACAGGGGCTACGAGCAGTACGTC. V usage is TRBV10-2 and J usage is TRBJ2-7; 8 bases align to TRBD1. Germline V CDR1 and CDR2: WSHSY, SAAADI. The CDR3 is 12 amino acids. The junction had 1 base not matched to a gene; V was cut back by 6 bases and J by 3 bases.

This rearrangement joins TRBV2 to TRBJ2-1; D may be TRBD1 (6 bases). Trimming stripped 8 bases from V and 8 bases from J, with 19 bases between. The CDR3 extends over 14 amino acids. The germline CDR1 and CDR2 sequences are SNHLY and FYNNEI. The CDR3 DNA reads as TGTGCCAGCGTCCGGGACACCGCTAACCATGAGCAGTTCTTC. It translates to CASVRDTANHEQFF.

This clone was seen more than once but under ten times. The CDR3 here is CASSLTGEAIQYF. DNA of the CDR3: TGTGCCAGCAGCTTGACAGGGGAGGCCATTCAGTACTTC. The chain uses TRBV5-5 and TRBJ2-4, with D tentatively TRBD1 (7 bases). Trimming left V 1 base short and J 9 bases short, with 11 bases between. The CDR3 length is 13 residues. Germline CDR1 and CDR2: SGHKS and YYEKEE (reference sequence).

This clone was counted once. The CDR3 nucleotides are TGTGCCAGCAGTTTCCTATCCGCGGGGCAATTTGAGACCCAGTACTTC. It codes for CASSFLSAGQFETQYF. This chain connects TRBV27 to TRBJ2-5; a possible D gene is TRBD2 (6 bases). Germline V gene lookup returns CDR1 MNHEY and CDR2 SMNVEV (reference sequence). The ends were cut back, 3 bases at V and 5 bases at J, with 19 bases in the middle. CDR3 length: 16 amino acids.

This chain connects TRBV24-1 to TRBJ2-3, with a tentative D call TRBD1 (5 bases). Germline V lookup: CDR1 KGHDR, CDR2 SFDVKD. Trimming removed 10 bases from V and 1 base from J, with 14 bases in between. The CDR3 totals 14 residues. CDR3 bases: TGTGCCACGAAGGGGCATCGTCGCACAGATACGCAGTATTTT. It yields the protein CATKGHRRTDTQYF.

The chain combines TRBV3-1 (or the pseudogene TRBV3-2) with TRBJ1-2; perhaps TRBD1 as D (5 bases). Germline V gene lookup returns CDR1 LGHDT and CDR2 YNNKEL (reference sequence). V was pared by 4 bases and J by 7 bases, with 13 bases between. The CDR3 has 13 residues. The CDR3 protein is CASSPRGLSGYTF. Here the CDR3 DNA reads TGTGCCAGCAGCCCGCGGGGCCTCAGTGGCTACACCTTC.

This clone was counted only a few times. This sequence joins TRBV19 and TRBJ1-1; TRBD1 might be the D (6 bases). Germline-derived CDR1 and CDR2 are LNHDA and SQIVND (reference sequence). V was clipped by 5 bases and J by 6 bases, with 19 bases between them. The CDR3 extends over 15 amino acids. CDR3 amino acids: CASSSRRGTIAEAFF. Written as DNA, the CDR3 is TGTGCCAGTAGTTCTCGAAGGGGGACTATCGCTGAAGCTTTCTTT.

CDR3 loop: CASSVTENQPQHF. The CDR3 DNA reads as TGTGCCAGCAGCGTAACAGAAAATCAGCCCCAGCATTTT. The V gene is TRBV9, the J gene TRBJ1-5; no reliable D call. V was trimmed by 1 base and J by 4 bases, leaving 6 bases between them. CDR1 SGDLS and CDR2 YYNGEE come from the germline V gene. The CDR3 consists of 13 residues.

J is TRBJ1-5 and V is TRBV19; unclear D gene. Looked up from germline, CDR1 is LNHDA and CDR2 is SQIVND (reference sequence). The CDR3 covers 12 residues. Deletions cut 3 bases from V and 7 bases from J, with 7 bases between. CDR3 in DNA: TGTGCCAGTAGTATGGCGGGACAGCCCCAGCATTTT. It specifies CASSMAGQPQHF.

The rearrangement uses TRBV6-1 and TRBJ2-7; 7 bases line up with TRBD1. CDR3 length equals 11 residues. Germline values: CDR1 MNHNS, CDR2 SASEGT. The CDR3 coding sequence is TGTGCCAGCAGTGAAGGGGACAGTCAACTCGTC. Its translation: CASSEGDSQLV.

This rearrangement joins TRBV18 to TRBJ1-6; D unclear. The CDR3 is made up of 16 amino acids. CDR1 is KGHSH, CDR2 LQKENI, per germline. Trimming left V 0 bases short and J 1 base short, with 7 bases between. Here the CDR3 reads CASSPPARSYNSPLHF. The CDR3 DNA is TGTGCCAGCTCACCACCGGCGAGGTCCTATAATTCACCCCTCCACTTT. The full variable domain, in which reference TRBV18 and TRBJ1-6 provide the parts outside the CDR3, is NAGVMQNPRHLVRRRGQEARLRCSPMKGHSHVYWYRQLPEEGLKFMVYLQKENIIDESGMPKERFSAEFPKEGPSILRIQQVVRGDSAAYFCASSPPARSYNSPLHFGNGTRLTVT.

The chain employs TRBV30 and TRBJ2-7; D is possibly TRBD2 (6 bases). Trimming left V 0 bases short and J 3 bases short, with 9 bases between. This CDR3 comprises 13 residues. Germline loops: CDR1 GTSNPN, CDR2 SVGIG (reference sequence). CDR3 DNA: TGTGCCTGGAGTGTGATCGGGGGCTACGAGCAGTACTTC. This translates into CAWSVIGGYEQYF.